This T cell receptor beta chain was observed in a study of control samples from healthy donors and cancer patients. The germline CDR1 and CDR2 sequences are MGHRA and YSYEKL. The length of the CDR3 is 13 residues. The ends lost 8 bases at V and 6 bases at J; junction bases unmatched: 4. This table comes from immunoSEQ multiplex PCR, and its TCRdb copy is limited to in-frame clones, with some not included. The data show approximately 87,000 clones, roughly 93% seen once. J is TRBJ1-4 and V is TRBV4-1, with 9 positions matching TRBD1. This receptor was obtained from a woman in her thirties or forties with lung cancer. Sequencing was performed on PBMCs. The CDR3 protein is CASATGGDEKLFF. In DNA, the CDR3 is TGCGCCAGCGCTACAGGGGGCGATGAAAAACTGTTTTTT.